Presented here are 14 T cell receptor beta chains from one specimen sequenced in a study of early T cells in non-severe SARS-CoV-2 infection. TCRdb reprocessed the 5' RACE reads with MiXCR, giving one entry per CDR3 protein. Here the sample spans around 59,000 distinct CDR3 sequences, 12% being singletons. The sample was whole blood. The receptors derive from an adult who was a healthcare worker with PCR-confirmed SARS-CoV-2 infection or an uninfected control (not recorded which).

This clonotype was observed a few times. The chain links TRBV5-1 to TRBJ2-7; no clear D. Trimming removed 3 bases at V and 4 bases at J, with 11 bases between. The CDR3 is made up of 13 amino acids. Germline V lookup: CDR1 SGHRS, CDR2 YFSETQ. CDR3 residues: CASSSSSLYEQYF. The DNA for the CDR3 is TGCGCCAGCAGCTCCTCCTCACTTTACGAGCAGTACTTC.

This clonotype has just a few counts. The chain carries TRBV19 and TRBJ2-5, with 9 positions matching TRBD2. The CDR3 loop spans 17 amino acids. The V segment lost 5 bases and the J segment 1 base; nucleotides outside the gene matches: 11. The V gene's germline CDR1 is LNHDA and CDR2 SQIVND (reference sequence). CDR3 coding DNA: TGTGCCAGTAGTCTCGGCGGGAGGGCCGGGTTCCAAGAGACCCAGTACTTC. It translates to CASSLGGRAGFQETQYF.

The rearrangement uses TRBV27 and TRBJ2-7; 8 bases agree with TRBD2. The CDR3 is 13 residues long. The J segment lost 6 bases and the V segment lost 2 bases, leaving 3 bases of the junction unmatched. CDR1 MNHEY and CDR2 SMNVEV come from the germline V gene (reference sequence). The CDR3 coding sequence is TGTGCCAGCAGTTTACGGGGGGGGAGCGAGCAGTACTTC. Translation gives CASSLRGGSEQYF.

This clonotype was found a few times. The chain combines TRBV25-1 with TRBJ1-5; weak D call: TRBD1 (5 bases). Per the germline V gene, CDR1 is MGHDK and CDR2 is SYGVNS. The CDR3 has 14 residues. The V and J ends lost 2 bases and 7 bases respectively, with 12 bases between them. The CDR3 DNA reads as TGTGCCAGCAGTGAACGGGGCACAGGCCAGCCCCAGCATTTT. Translated, it gives CASSERGTGQPQHF.

This clonotype was counted ten times or more. This sequence joins TRBV7-9 and TRBJ2-1, with 9 bases identical to TRBD2. CDR1 is SEHNR and CDR2 is FQNEAQ in the germline V gene (reference sequence). The CDR3 contains 15 residues. The V gene end was trimmed by 8 bases and the J gene end by 8 bases; junction bases not matched to a gene: 13. CDR3 in amino acids: CASLTALAGFDEQFF. The CDR3 coding sequence is TGTGCCAGCTTGACCGCGCTAGCGGGATTCGATGAGCAGTTCTTC.

This clonotype was detected many times. The chain uses TRBV27 and TRBJ1-6; 8 nucleotides agree with TRBD1. Germline loops: CDR1 MNHEY, CDR2 SMNVEV (reference sequence). There are 15 residues in the CDR3. The trim removed 8 bases at V and 7 bases at J, leaving 10 bases unmatched. Written as DNA, the CDR3 is TGTGCCAGCCGTTATGACAGGGGTGGGAATTCACCCCTCCACTTT. This sequence encodes CASRYDRGGNSPLHF.

The V gene is TRBV12-3 or TRBV12-4, the J gene TRBJ2-1; no definite D call. Trimming pared 1 base from V and 10 bases from J, leaving 8 bases between. This CDR3 region has 12 residues. Here the CDR3 reads CASSLVSLEQFF. The CDR3 DNA follows: TGTGCCAGCAGTTTAGTCAGCCTGGAGCAGTTCTTC.

This clonotype was observed many times. The CDR3 region has the DNA TGTGCCAGCAGCGAGGCACTAGCGGGGTACAATGAGCAGTTCTTC. The encoded protein is CASSEALAGYNEQFF. This sequence joins TRBV9 and TRBJ2-1; the match to TRBD2 covers 10 bases. This CDR3 comprises 15 residues. From germline, CDR1 is SGDLS and CDR2 YYNGEE. V was pared by 3 bases and J by 4 bases, with 4 bases of the junction left unmatched.

The chain joins TRBV27 to TRBJ2-7; 10 nucleotides agree with TRBD2. V gave up 3 bases and J gave up 0 bases; unmatched junction bases: 5. The germline gives CDR1 MNHEY, CDR2 SMNVEV (reference sequence). The CDR3 sequence is 16 residues long. The CDR3 is CASSFLTSGISYEQYF. In DNA, the CDR3 is TGTGCCAGCAGTTTTCTTACTAGCGGGATCTCCTACGAGCAGTACTTC.

J is TRBJ2-1 and V is TRBV28, with TRBD2 matching 11 bases. CDR1 and CDR2 (germline): MDHEN, SYDVKM. Germline trimming cut 5 bases from V and 10 bases from J; bases unmatched to any gene: 10. This CDR3 has 15 amino acids. This CDR3 reads CASSLHAGTSGEQFF. The CDR3 DNA is TGTGCCAGCAGTCTCCACGCCGGGACTAGCGGCGAGCAGTTCTTC. Variable domain in full (rest from reference TRBV28 and TRBJ2-1): DVKVTQSSRYLVKRTGEKVFLECVQDMDHENMFWYRQDPGLGLRLIYFSYDVKMKEKGDIPEGYSVSREKKERFSLILESASTNQTSMYLCASSLHAGTSGEQFFGPGTRLTVL.

The table lists this clonotype with a few counts. The genes are TRBV12-3 or TRBV12-4 and TRBJ2-1; TRBD2 matches 13 bases. The CDR3 runs 18 residues. V dropped 1 base and J dropped 10; count of bases not matched to a gene: 13. The CDR3 bases are TGTGCCAGCAGTTTAGAAGGTTGGACTAGCGGGAGACGGAGGGAGCAGTTCTTC. This sequence encodes CASSLEGWTSGRRREQFF.

This clonotype has more than one count but fewer than ten. The rearrangement uses TRBV20-1 and TRBJ2-1; D may be TRBD2 (5 bases). V lost 1 base and J 3 bases, leaving 16 bases between the germline ends. Germline CDR1 DFQATT, CDR2 SNEGSKA (reference sequence). This CDR3 contains 16 residues. CDR3 DNA sequence: TGCAGTGCTAGAGCTCCCGTAGAGGGCCACTACAATGAGCAGTTCTTC. Translated, it gives CSARAPVEGHYNEQFF.

This clonotype was counted at least ten times. The chain is built from TRBV3-1 and TRBJ1-2; D not resolved. CDR3 size: 12 residues. Trimming left V 0 bases short and J 8 bases short, with 7 bases between. Germline V gene sequence: CDR1 LGHDT, CDR2 YNNKEL (reference sequence). For the CDR3, the DNA is TGTGCCAGCAGCCAAGAAATTGGGGGCTACACCTTC. Translation: CASSQEIGGYTF.

The gene calls are TRBV4-2 and TRBJ1-1; 7 bases are shared with TRBD1. Germline V CDR1 and CDR2: LGHNA, YNFKEQ. Germline trimming cut 4 bases from V and 6 bases from J; bases unmatched to any gene: 2. The CDR3 totals 12 residues. The CDR3 here is CASSLQGAEAFF. In DNA, the CDR3 is TGTGCCAGCAGCCTGCAGGGGGCTGAAGCTTTCTTT.